This TCR beta chain originates from a study of radiotherapy plus CTLA-4 blockade in lung cancer. Study details: Objective responses emerged in about 20% of patients, and around 30% attained disease control. Whole-study findings and limits: After treatment with radiotherapy plus ipilimumab, TCR clones that came from the tumor expanded in blood. Early blood T cell clone changes and increased post-radiation serum interferon-beta were reportedly the strongest response predictors.

In chemo-refractory metastatic non-small-cell lung cancer, patients got ipilimumab CTLA-4 blockade together with focal radiation. This clone was counted once. Its antigen is unknown. Sequencing used immunoSEQ multiplex PCR; TCRdb keeps in-frame clones, though not all of them. The data hold 120,000 or so clones, with around 89% observed a single time. CDR1 is SGHRS, CDR2 YFSETQ, per germline. The CDR3 spans 13 residues. The receptor comes from a human donor with non-small cell lung cancer that progressed on radiotherapy plus ipilimumab. The sequencing used peripheral blood, collected from a patient treated with radiotherapy plus ipilimumab. The chain links TRBV5-1 to TRBJ2-5; 10 nucleotides agree with TRBD1. The J call may not be correct, given that the DNA end is closer to TRBJ2-7. The CDR3 sequence is CASSPDRGDEQYF. The DNA of the CDR3 is TGCGCCAGCAGCCCGGACAGGGGGGACGAGCAGTACTTC.